Sequencing of this T cell receptor (beta chain) was carried out in a study of cytomegalovirus exposure and HLA in healthy donors. The PCR ran on 60 Vbeta and 13 Jbeta primers. The table came from immunoSEQ multiplex PCR; TCRdb's copy has only in-frame clones and leaves some out. The sample holds some 200,000 clones; roughly 84% are singletons and the top ten take approximately 2.4%. Whole-study results and caveats: There were some public TCRs occurring in many donors, but most TCR sequences were rare. Under in vitro conditions, a few CMV-associated chains were confirmed as specific for CMV antigens.

From germline, CDR1 is SNHLY and CDR2 FYNNEI. V lost 6 bases to trimming and J lost 7 bases; unmatched junction nucleotides: 6. The CDR3 is 14 amino acids. A note on this clone: The antigen remains unidentified.

The sequencing sample was made of PBMCs. V gene TRBV2 combines with J gene TRBJ2-2, with 9 bases lining up with TRBD2. This TCR derives from a woman in her fifties or sixties in good health and CMV-seropositive. For the CDR3, the DNA is TGTGCCAGCAGGCAAGCGGGGGGAAACGGGGAGCTGTTTTTT. Its translation: CASRQAGGNGELFF. Full variable domain (remainder filled in from reference TRBV2 and TRBJ2-2): EPEVTQTPSHQVTQMGQEVILRCVPISNHLYFYWYRQILGQKVEFLVSFYNNEISEKSEIFDDQFSVERPDGSNFTLKIRSTKLEDSAMYFCASRQAGGNGELFFGEGSRLTVL.